This T cell receptor (beta chain) was sequenced during a study of blood T cell repertoires in COVID-19 (dated by TCRdb to about 2020). For the wider study: Collaborator samples came from the United States, Italy and Spain and covered acute and convalescent phases of COVID-19. The material from the prospective study consisted of cDNA or gDNA derived from T cells, B-cell-depleted T cells, or PBMCs. The dataset comprised deeply sampled blood TCRbeta repertoires from subjects exposed to, actively infected with, or recovered from COVID-19. A freely available public database, intended as a resource for researchers studying the immune response to SARS-CoV-2, is where the repertoires were released. Samples were obtained from the ongoing ImmuneRACE study (first 160 participants) and from roughly 1,300 subjects provided by 6 global collaborators. A de-identified subject ID, COVID-19 status, age in years and sex were almost always included in the sample metadata. Where available, HLA class I and class II types were obtained from metadata supplied by the sample provider rather than from assay-based typing. On the study overall, not on this receptor specifically: The amount of clinical and demographic metadata varied by source and participant and was provided uncurated.

Whole blood was collected in K2EDTA tubes by collaborating institutions according to the institutions' own protocols. For TCRbeta analysis, collaborators shipped samples as frozen whole blood, isolated PBMCs, or DNA extracted from either of those sample types. CDR1 is given as SGHNT and CDR2 as YENEEA, both from the germline V gene. Reading from cysteine to phenylalanine, the CDR3 counts 13 amino acids. Only the CDR3 region is kept as DNA, spanning 39 bases read in frame from base 1. At the junction V is shortened by 2 bases and J by 4 bases, with 6 bases in between. TCRbeta CDR3 regions were amplified from genomic DNA by means of the immunoSEQ Assay, a bias-controlled multiplex PCR. As for how the authors treated the data: Within the assay, amplification of reference gene primers was used to estimate how many nucleated cells each sample contained. To quantify the absolute abundance of each unique TCRbeta CDR3 rearrangement, sequence reads were collapsed and filtered. For each sample, productive Simpson clonality was calculated as the square root of Simpson's diversity index over productive rearrangements. TCRdb mirrors the immuneACCESS table, restricted to in-frame sequences. Some clones are absent from its copies; in checked studies, under half trace to an unresolved V gene, and the reason for the others is unknown. V, J and clone size derive from that table, while D and trimming were established from the DNA sequence. This sample comprises 110,000 or so clones, about 87% of them detected only once. Roughly 2.2% of the sample goes to the ten largest clones.

A remark on this clone: Which antigen it targets is not known. It has no much larger one-base neighbor in the sample; base qualities were not kept.

Sequencing input: peripheral blood. The receptor was isolated from a woman in her forties or fifties with acute or convalescent COVID-19. The chain is assembled from TRBV11-3 and TRBJ1-5; the D gene lacks a confident call. The CDR3 loop reads CASSLFSNQPQHF. The sequenced DNA: TGTGCCAGCAGCTTATTCAGTAATCAGCCCCAGCATTTT.